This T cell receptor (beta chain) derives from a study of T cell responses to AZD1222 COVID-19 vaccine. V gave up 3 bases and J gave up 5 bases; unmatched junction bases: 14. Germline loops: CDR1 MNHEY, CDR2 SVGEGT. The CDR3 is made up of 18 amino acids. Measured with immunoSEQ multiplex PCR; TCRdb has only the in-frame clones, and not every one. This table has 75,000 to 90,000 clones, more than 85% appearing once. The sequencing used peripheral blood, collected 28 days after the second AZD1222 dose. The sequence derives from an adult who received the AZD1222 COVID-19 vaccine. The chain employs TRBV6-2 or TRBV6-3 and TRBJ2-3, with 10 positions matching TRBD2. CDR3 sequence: CASSYNVAGGRPQDTQYF. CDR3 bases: TGTGCCAGCAGTTATAATGTAGCGGGAGGAAGGCCACAAGATACGCAGTATTTT.